This entry concerns a single T cell receptor (beta chain). The sample is drawn from a study of CD8 T cells in Susac syndrome. CDR3 size: 12 residues. Germline values: CDR1 SGHAT, CDR2 FQNNGV. Deletions cut 2 bases from V and 8 bases from J, with 7 bases between. CD8+ and CD4+ blood T cells underwent TCR beta sequencing. Random hexamers primed reverse transcription of roughly 0.5 to 1 ug RNA. It was immunoSEQ multiplex PCR that amplified TCR beta CDR3 across 54 Vbeta and 13 Jbeta. Via MiXCR, TCRdb re-called the immunoSEQ multiplex PCR reads, giving one row per CDR3 protein. This table has some 170,000 distinct CDR3 sequences, approximately 94% appearing once.

Sequenced: CD4+ T cells from PBMCs. The source is a human donor with multiple sclerosis. V gene TRBV11-2 combines with J gene TRBJ2-1; D is possibly TRBD1 (5 bases). In DNA form, the CDR3 reads TGTGCCAGCAGCTTATTCAGGGATGAGCAGTTCTTC. Residues: CASSLFRDEQFF.